This T cell receptor (beta chain) was obtained from a study of CD8 T cells in ankylosing spondylitis. Libraries of TCR beta came from quantitative 5'-RACE with molecular barcodes. MiXCR, applied by TCRdb to the 5' RACE reads, yields one record per CDR3 protein. The data contain roughly 91,000 distinct CDR3 sequences, roughly 8% of them singletons. This clonotype was seen a few times. The CDR3 spans 15 residues. Germline-derived CDR1 and CDR2 are SGHRS and YFSETQ. The V gene end was trimmed by 4 bases and the J gene end by 2 bases; junction bases not matched to a gene: 8. Material for sequencing was blood, either unsorted or a sorted T cell fraction (not recorded which). V usage is TRBV5-1 and J usage is TRBJ2-7; TRBD2 agrees at 8 bases. The sequence was obtained from a male donor with ankylosing spondylitis or in good health (not recorded which). The CDR3 region has the DNA TGCGCCAGCAGCCGCCGAGTAGCGGGAACCTACGAGCAGTACTTC. This translates into CASSRRVAGTYEQYF. Looking up the rest from reference TRBV5-1 and TRBJ2-7 gives the full variable domain: KAGVTQTPRYLIKTRGQQVTLSCSPISGHRSVSWYQQTPGQGLQFLFEYFSETQRNKGNFPGRFSGRQFSNSRSEMNVSTLELGDSALYLCASSRRVAGTYEQYFGPGTRLTVT.